This is a list of T cell receptor beta chains from one sample in a study of blood T cell repertoires in COVID-19. TCRdb's table, derived via immunoSEQ multiplex PCR, lists solely in-frame clones and lacks some. This sample yields some 200,000 clones, of which about 70% are seen a single time; around 7.9% belongs to the top ten. The sequencing input was peripheral blood. The source is a woman aged 45-65 years with active or convalescent COVID-19. Each CDR3 is given with its conserved first and last residue. A D gene is named only where the DNA matches it firmly. Not all rows give a size; the values are once, few, many and, for expanded clones, a class.

j_call clone_size d_call v_call cdr3_aa cdr3_nt
TRBJ1-2 - - TRBV7-3 CASTKSGSGHGYTF TGTGCCAGCACCAAAAGCGGGTCAGGGCATGGCTACACCTTC
TRBJ2-1 - - TRBV7-2 CASSANQGGNEQFF TGTGCCAGCAGCGCAAACCAGGGTGGGAATGAGCAGTTCTTC
TRBJ2-7 many TRBD2 TRBV5-1 CASALGLAVDEQYF TGCGCCAGCGCCCTTGGCCTAGCGGTCGACGAGCAGTACTTC
TRBJ2-7 - - TRBV7-2 CASSPSSYEQYF TGTGCCAGCAGCCCCAGCTCCTACGAGCAGTACTTC
TRBJ1-3 - TRBD1 TRBV14 CASSHTGVGNTIYF TGTGCCAGCAGCCACACAGGGGTTGGAAACACCATATATTTT
TRBJ1-1 - TRBD1 TRBV5-1 CASSSQGEVNTEAFF TGCGCCAGCAGCTCCCAGGGGGAAGTGAACACTGAAGCTTTCTTT
TRBJ1-5 - - TRBV11-2 CASSLGRGGQPQHF TGTGCCAGCAGCTTGGGGAGAGGGGGTCAGCCCCAGCATTTT
TRBJ1-6 few - TRBV27 CASSSQGYSPLHF TGTGCCAGCAGTTCCCAGGGGTATTCACCCCTCCACTTT
TRBJ2-7 - TRBD1 TRBV5-1 CASSYRQGNSYEQYF TGCGCCAGCAGCTACAGACAGGGGAACTCCTACGAGCAGTACTTC
TRBJ2-2 few - TRBV7-2 CASSLGGGAGGELFF TGTGCCAGCAGCTTAGGTGGGGGGGCCGGCGGGGAGCTGTTTTTT
TRBJ2-3 - TRBD2 TRBV20-1 CSASSPRGVSTDTQYF TGCAGTGCTAGTTCACCGCGGGGGGTCAGCACAGATACGCAGTATTTT
TRBJ1-6 once - TRBV9 CASSQDPGPYNSPLHF TGTGCCAGCAGCCAAGACCCTGGGCCCTATAATTCACCCCTCCACTTT
TRBJ1-3 - TRBD1 TRBV4-1 CASSQGTGASGNTIYF TGCGCCAGCAGCCAAGGTACAGGGGCCTCTGGAAACACCATATATTTT
TRBJ1-2 - TRBD1 TRBV28 CASTLDRVAGYTF TGTGCCAGCACTCTGGACAGGGTGGCTGGCTACACCTTC
TRBJ1-2 - TRBD1 TRBV7-8 CASSLSGTGRGYTF TGTGCCAGCAGCTTATCCGGGACAGGGCGGGGCTACACCTTC
TRBJ2-6 - - TRBV3-1/TRBV3-2 CASSRGLSGANVLTF TGTGCCAGCAGCCGCGGGCTCTCTGGGGCCAACGTCCTGACTTTC
TRBJ1-3 once - TRBV6-2/TRBV6-3 CASSSGSRGNTIYF TGTGCCAGCAGCTCGGGATCTCGAGGAAACACCATATATTTT
TRBJ1-1 - TRBD1 TRBV30 CAWRTGGGTEAFF TGTGCCTGGAGGACAGGGGGGGGGACTGAAGCTTTCTTT
TRBJ1-6 - TRBD1 TRBV5-6 CASSEEGQSHSPLHF TGTGCCAGCAGCGAGGAGGGACAGTCCCATTCACCCCTCCACTTT
TRBJ1-3 - TRBD1 TRBV30 CAWSDGTGANTIYF TGTGCCTGGAGTGACGGGACAGGGGCCAACACCATATATTTT
TRBJ2-3 few TRBD2 TRBV18 CASSPLATSTDTQYF TGTGCCAGCTCCCCACTAGCGACGAGCACAGATACGCAGTATTTT
TRBJ1-2 few TRBD1 TRBV28 CASTLRTGGLKGYTF TGTGCCAGCACCCTTCGAACAGGGGGCTTGAAGGGCTACACCTTC
TRBJ2-5 once - TRBV15 CATSREEAGRQYF TGTGCCACCAGCAGAGAGGAGGCTGGACGCCAGTACTTC
TRBJ1-4 once - TRBV12-2 CASRCRAVKVNEKLFF TGTGCAAGTCGCTGCAGGGCGGTGAAAGTCAATGAAAAACTGTTTTTT
TRBJ2-2 - TRBD1 TRBV4-3 CASSQTLAGGPGELFF TGCGCCAGCAGCCAAACGTTAGCAGGGGGCCCCGGGGAGCTGTTTTTT
TRBJ2-7 - - TRBV9 CASSEQDGISPYEQYF TGTGCCAGCAGCGAACAAGACGGGATTTCGCCCTACGAGCAGTACTTC
TRBJ1-4 - - TRBV4-2 CASSQEDVGQPNEKLFF TGTGCCAGCAGCCAAGAGGATGTGGGGCAGCCCAATGAAAAACTGTTTTTT
TRBJ2-7 - TRBD1 TRBV5-1 CASSPPTGSYEQYF TGCGCCAGCAGCCCCCCGACAGGGTCCTACGAGCAGTACTTC
TRBJ2-7 - - TRBV24-1 CATSDFWEGVANEQYF TGTGCCACCAGTGATTTCTGGGAGGGGGTCGCTAACGAGCAGTACTTC
TRBJ2-7 few TRBD2 TRBV10-3 CAISEVRLAIDEQYF TGTGCCATCAGTGAGGTTAGACTAGCGATAGACGAGCAGTACTTC
TRBJ1-5 - TRBD1 TRBV9 CASSLSTGQGQPQHF TGTGCCAGCAGTCTCAGCACGGGACAGGGCCAGCCCCAGCATTTT
TRBJ2-7 - - TRBV19 CASSQSLTSYEQYF TGTGCCAGTAGTCAATCCCTAACCTCCTACGAGCAGTACTTC
TRBJ1-1 - TRBD1 TRBV30 CAWHTGAPGTEAFF TGTGCCTGGCACACAGGGGCCCCGGGCACTGAAGCTTTCTTT
TRBJ2-5 - TRBD1 TRBV27 CASSLSDRSQETQYF TGTGCCAGCAGTTTATCGGACAGGTCCCAAGAGACCCAGTACTTC
TRBJ2-7 once - TRBV2 CASRGTLASYEQYF TGTGCCAGCAGGGGGACTCTCGCTTCCTACGAGCAGTACTTC
TRBJ1-1 - - TRBV6-1 CASSERALLTEAFF TGTGCCAGCAGTGAGAGGGCCTTACTGACTGAAGCTTTCTTT
TRBJ2-7 - - TRBV27 CASSLSGGSAYEQYF TGTGCCAGCAGTTTATCTGGTGGCTCCGCCTACGAGCAGTACTTC
TRBJ1-2 - TRBD1 TRBV4-3 CASSQSGQGDYGYTF TGCGCCAGCAGCCAATCGGGACAGGGAGACTATGGCTACACCTTC
TRBJ1-2 - - TRBV7-2 CASSNRGEDYGYTF TGTGCCAGCAGCAATAGAGGAGAGGACTATGGCTACACCTTC
TRBJ2-1 - TRBD2 TRBV6-2/TRBV6-3 CASSWTSGVSYNEQFF TGTGCCAGCAGTTGGACTAGCGGGGTCTCCTACAATGAGCAGTTCTTC
TRBJ2-1 - TRBD2 TRBV11-1 CASSSGLAGTLGQFF TGTGCCAGCAGCTCCGGACTAGCGGGGACCTTAGGGCAGTTCTTC
TRBJ2-5 - TRBD2 TRBV29-1 CSVQGTGGALETQYF TGCAGCGTTCAGGGGACCGGGGGGGCCTTAGAGACCCAGTACTTC
TRBJ1-2 - TRBD1 TRBV7-8 CASSLDRENYGYTF TGTGCCAGCAGCCTCGACAGGGAGAACTATGGCTACACCTTC
TRBJ2-5 - TRBD2 TRBV6-5 CASSYEAGGRETQYF TGTGCCAGCAGTTACGAAGCGGGAGGTAGAGAGACCCAGTACTTC
TRBJ2-1 - - TRBV2 CASSDDTSSYNEQFF TGTGCCAGCAGTGACGACACGAGCTCCTACAATGAGCAGTTCTTC
TRBJ1-1 - TRBD1 TRBV6-5 CASSYSGTGYTEAFF TGTGCCAGCAGTTACTCCGGGACAGGGTACACTGAAGCTTTCTTT
TRBJ1-2 - - TRBV4-3 CASSPAGGRNYGYTF TGCGCCAGCAGCCCGGCCGGGGGAAGGAACTATGGCTACACCTTC
TRBJ2-7 few - TRBV4-3 CASSQEVRQRYEQYF TGCGCCAGCAGCCAAGAGGTAAGACAGCGCTACGAGCAGTACTTC
TRBJ1-2 - TRBD1 TRBV19 CASSKDRDYGYTF TGTGCCAGTAGTAAGGACAGGGACTATGGCTACACCTTC
TRBJ2-5 - TRBD1 TRBV27 CASSLRGQGASETQYF TGTGCCAGCAGTTTACGGGGACAGGGGGCTTCAGAGACCCAGTACTTC
TRBJ1-5 few - TRBV19 CASKEPLSNQPQHF TGTGCCAGTAAAGAACCCCTAAGCAATCAGCCCCAGCATTTT
TRBJ2-1 - TRBD2 TRBV7-2 CASSESGMGINEQFF TGTGCCAGCAGCGAGAGCGGGATGGGTATCAATGAGCAGTTCTTC
TRBJ2-1 - - TRBV20-1 CSASGREEYNEQFF TGCAGTGCTAGTGGCAGGGAAGAGTACAATGAGCAGTTCTTC
TRBJ2-5 few TRBD2 TRBV29-1 CSVEFSSGGEETQYF TGCAGCGTTGAATTTTCTAGCGGGGGGGAAGAGACCCAGTACTTC
TRBJ2-7 once TRBD2 TRBV3-1/TRBV3-2 CASSQGKGAGTRSYEQYF TGTGCCAGCAGCCAAGGGAAGGGAGCCGGGACTAGGTCCTACGAGCAGTACTTC
TRBJ1-1 - TRBD1 TRBV2 CASSGRQGSTEAFF TGTGCCAGCAGTGGAAGACAGGGGTCCACTGAAGCTTTCTTT
TRBJ1-2 - TRBD1 TRBV3-1/TRBV3-2 CASSHHTGQTDYGYTF TGTGCCAGCAGCCATCACACGGGACAGACCGACTATGGCTACACCTTC